This TCR beta chain was recovered during a study of PD-1 blockade in classical Hodgkin lymphoma. The study, taken as a whole, reports: What caused the repertoire differences, perhaps disease activity or prior therapy, remains undefined. CD4+ TCR diversity climbed significantly by C4D1, unlike CD8+ TCR diversity. Exclusion was applied to patients who started nivolumab under 1 year after ASCT.

TCRdb's copy holds only in-frame clones and misses some; the assay was immunoSEQ multiplex PCR. The sample records approximately 45,000 clones, roughly two thirds being singletons. As regards this clone: What it binds is unknown.

The time point: cycle 4 day 1 (C4D1), after 6 weeks of nivolumab. Autologous stem cell transplantation was followed by relapse in every patient, and brentuximab vedotin exposure varied. CDR1 and CDR2 from the germline V gene are MNHEY and SVGAGI. The V gene lost 1 base and the J gene lost 2 bases, with 5 bases spanning the gap. The CDR3 runs to 13 residues. This specimen consisted of peripheral blood mononuclear cells (PBMCs), obtained before the fourth cycle of nivolumab. The receptor's source is a human donor with classical Hodgkin lymphoma. The rearrangement links TRBV6-5 to TRBJ1-2, with D perhaps matching TRBD1 (5 bases). CDR3 bases: TGTGCCAGCAGTTACTGGGACAACTATGGCTACACCTTC. Protein sequence: CASSYWDNYGYTF.